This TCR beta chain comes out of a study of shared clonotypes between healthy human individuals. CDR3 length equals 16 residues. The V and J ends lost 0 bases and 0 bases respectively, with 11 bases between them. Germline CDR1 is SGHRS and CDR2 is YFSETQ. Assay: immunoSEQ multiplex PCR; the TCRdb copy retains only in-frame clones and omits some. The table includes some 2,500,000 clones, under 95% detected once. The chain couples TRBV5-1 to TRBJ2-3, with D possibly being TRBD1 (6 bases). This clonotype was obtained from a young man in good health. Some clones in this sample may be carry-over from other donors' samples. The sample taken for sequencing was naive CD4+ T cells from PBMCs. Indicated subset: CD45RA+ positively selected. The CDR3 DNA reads TGCGCCAGCAGCTTGGTAGGGGGAACTAGCACAGATACGCAGTATTTT. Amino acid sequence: CASSLVGGTSTDTQYF.